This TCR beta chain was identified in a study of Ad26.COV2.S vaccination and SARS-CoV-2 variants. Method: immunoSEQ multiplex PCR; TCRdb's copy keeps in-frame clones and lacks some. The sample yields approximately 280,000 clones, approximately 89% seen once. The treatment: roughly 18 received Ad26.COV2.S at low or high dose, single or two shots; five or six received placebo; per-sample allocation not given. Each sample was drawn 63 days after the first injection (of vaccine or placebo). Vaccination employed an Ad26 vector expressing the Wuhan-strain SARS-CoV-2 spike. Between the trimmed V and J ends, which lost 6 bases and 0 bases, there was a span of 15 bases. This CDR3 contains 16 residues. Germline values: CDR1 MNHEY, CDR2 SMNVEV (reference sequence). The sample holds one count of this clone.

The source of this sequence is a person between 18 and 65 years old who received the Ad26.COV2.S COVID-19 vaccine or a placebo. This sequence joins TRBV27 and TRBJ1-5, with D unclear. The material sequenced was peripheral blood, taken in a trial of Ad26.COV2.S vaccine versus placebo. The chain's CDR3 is CASSPDGPDSNQPQHF. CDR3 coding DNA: TGTGCCAGCAGCCCGGACGGTCCCGATAGCAATCAGCCCCAGCATTTT.